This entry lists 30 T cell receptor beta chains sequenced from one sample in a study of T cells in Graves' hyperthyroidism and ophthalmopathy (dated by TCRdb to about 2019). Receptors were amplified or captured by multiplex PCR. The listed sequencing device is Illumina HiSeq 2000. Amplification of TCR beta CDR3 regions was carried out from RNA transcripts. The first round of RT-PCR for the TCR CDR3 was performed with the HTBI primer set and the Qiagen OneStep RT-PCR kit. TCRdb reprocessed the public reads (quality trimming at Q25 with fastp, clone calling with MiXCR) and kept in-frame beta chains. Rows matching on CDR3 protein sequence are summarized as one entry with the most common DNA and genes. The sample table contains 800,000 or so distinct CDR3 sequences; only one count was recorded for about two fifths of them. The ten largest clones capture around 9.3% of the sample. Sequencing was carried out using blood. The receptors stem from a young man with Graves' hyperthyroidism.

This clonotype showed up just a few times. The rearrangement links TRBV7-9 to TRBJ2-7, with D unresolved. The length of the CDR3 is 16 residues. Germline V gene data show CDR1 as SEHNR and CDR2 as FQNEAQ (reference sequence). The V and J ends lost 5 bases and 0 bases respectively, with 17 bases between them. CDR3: CASSEETWGSSYEQYF. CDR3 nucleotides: TGTGCCAGCAGCGAGGAAACGTGGGGAAGCTCCTACGAGCAGTACTTC. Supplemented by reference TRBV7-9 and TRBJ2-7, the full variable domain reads DTGVSQNPRHKITKRGQNVTFRCDPISEHNRLYWYRQTLGQGPEFLTYFQNEAQLEKSRLLSDRFSAERPKGSFSTLEIQRTEQGDSAMYLCASSEETWGSSYEQYFGPGTRLTVT.

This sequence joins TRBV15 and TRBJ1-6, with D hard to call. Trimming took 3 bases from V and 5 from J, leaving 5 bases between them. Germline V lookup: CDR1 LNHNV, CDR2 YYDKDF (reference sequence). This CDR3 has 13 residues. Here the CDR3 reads CATSSLDNSPLHF. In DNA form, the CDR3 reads TGTGCCACCAGCAGCTTGGATAATTCACCCCTCCACTTT.

The CDR3 sequence: CASRQAWFERGAAPPYEQYF. CDR3 coding DNA: TGTGCCAGCAGACAAGCCTGGTTTGAGCGGGGGGCCGCTCCTCCGTATGAGCAGTACTTC. The chain recombines TRBV10-3 with TRBJ2-7; 9 bases map to TRBD2. The CDR3 covers 20 residues. V was pared by 10 bases and J by 7 bases, with 32 bases of the junction left unmatched. Germline V CDR1 and CDR2: ENHRY, SYGVKD.

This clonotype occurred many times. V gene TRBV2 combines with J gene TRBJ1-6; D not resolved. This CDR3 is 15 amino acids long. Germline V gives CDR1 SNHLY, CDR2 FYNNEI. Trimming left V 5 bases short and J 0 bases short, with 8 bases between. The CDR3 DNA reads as TGTGCCAGCAGTCTACGACTCTCCTATAATTCACCCCTCCACTTT. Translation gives CASSLRLSYNSPLHF.

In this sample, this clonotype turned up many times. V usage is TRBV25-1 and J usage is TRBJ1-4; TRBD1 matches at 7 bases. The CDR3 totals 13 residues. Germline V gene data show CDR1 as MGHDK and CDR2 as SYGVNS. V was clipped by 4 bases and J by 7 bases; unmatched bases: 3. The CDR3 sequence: CASSGGGGEKLFF. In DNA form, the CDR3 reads TGTGCCAGCAGTGGAGGGGGCGGTGAAAAACTGTTTTTT.

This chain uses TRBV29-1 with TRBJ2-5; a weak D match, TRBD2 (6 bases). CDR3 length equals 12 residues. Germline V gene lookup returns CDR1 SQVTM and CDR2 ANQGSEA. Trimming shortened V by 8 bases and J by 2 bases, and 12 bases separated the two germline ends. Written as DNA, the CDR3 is TGCAGCTTGAGTAGCGGACAAGAGACCCAGTACTTC. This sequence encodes CSLSSGQETQYF.

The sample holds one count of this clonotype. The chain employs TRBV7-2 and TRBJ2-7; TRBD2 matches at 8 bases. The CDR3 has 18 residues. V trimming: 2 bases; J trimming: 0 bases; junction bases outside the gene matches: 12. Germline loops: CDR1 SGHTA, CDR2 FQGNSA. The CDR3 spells CASSLTLASGPSSYEQYF. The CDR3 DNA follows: TGTGCCAGCAGCTTAACTCTGGCTAGCGGGCCCAGCTCCTACGAGCAGTACTTC. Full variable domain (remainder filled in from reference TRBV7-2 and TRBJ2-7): GAGVSQSPSNKVTEKGKDVELRCDPISGHTALYWYRQSLGQGLEFLIYFQGNSAPDKSGLPSDRFSAERTGGSVSTLTIQRTQQEDSAVYLCASSLTLASGPSSYEQYFGPGTRLTVT.

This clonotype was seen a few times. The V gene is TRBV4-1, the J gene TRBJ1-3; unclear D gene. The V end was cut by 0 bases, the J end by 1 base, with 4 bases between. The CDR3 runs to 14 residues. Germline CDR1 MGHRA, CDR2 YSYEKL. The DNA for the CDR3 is TGCGCCAGCAGCCAAGAACCTTCTGGAAACACCATATATTTT. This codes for CASSQEPSGNTIYF.

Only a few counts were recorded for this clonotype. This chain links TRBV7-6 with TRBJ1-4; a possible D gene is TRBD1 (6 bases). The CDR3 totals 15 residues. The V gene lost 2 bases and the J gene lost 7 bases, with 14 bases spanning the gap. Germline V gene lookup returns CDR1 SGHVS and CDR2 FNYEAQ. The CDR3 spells CASSLSLPGAEKLFF. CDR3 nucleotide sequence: TGTGCCAGCAGCTTAAGTCTCCCGGGGGCTGAAAAACTGTTTTTT.

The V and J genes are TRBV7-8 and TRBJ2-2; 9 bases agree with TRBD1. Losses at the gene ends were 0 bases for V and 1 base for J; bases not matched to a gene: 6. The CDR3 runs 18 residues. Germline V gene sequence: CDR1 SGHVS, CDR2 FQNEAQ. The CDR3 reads CASSLAGPGQGNTGELFF. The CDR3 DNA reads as TGTGCCAGCAGCTTAGCGGGACCGGGACAGGGGAACACCGGGGAGCTGTTTTTT.

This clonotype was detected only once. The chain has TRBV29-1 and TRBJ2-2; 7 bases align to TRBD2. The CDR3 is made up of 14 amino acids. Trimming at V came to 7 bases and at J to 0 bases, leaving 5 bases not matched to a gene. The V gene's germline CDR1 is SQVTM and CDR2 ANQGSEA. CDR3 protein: CSAKGLPNTGELFF. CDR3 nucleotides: TGCAGCGCAAAGGGACTACCGAACACCGGGGAGCTGTTTTTT.

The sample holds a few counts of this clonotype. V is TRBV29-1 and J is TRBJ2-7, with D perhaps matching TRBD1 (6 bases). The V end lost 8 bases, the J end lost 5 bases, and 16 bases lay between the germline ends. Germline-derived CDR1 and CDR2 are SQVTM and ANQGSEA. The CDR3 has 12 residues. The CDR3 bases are TGCAGCTTGGGGCAGGGGACGGACGAGCAGTACTTC. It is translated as CSLGQGTDEQYF.

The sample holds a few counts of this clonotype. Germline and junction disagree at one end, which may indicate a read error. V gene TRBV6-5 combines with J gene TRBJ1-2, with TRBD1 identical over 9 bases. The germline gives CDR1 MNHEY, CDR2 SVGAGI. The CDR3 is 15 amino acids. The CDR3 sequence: CASSDSGTGNYGYTF. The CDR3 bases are TGTGCCAGCAGTGACTCCGGGACAGGGAACTATGGCTACACCTTC.

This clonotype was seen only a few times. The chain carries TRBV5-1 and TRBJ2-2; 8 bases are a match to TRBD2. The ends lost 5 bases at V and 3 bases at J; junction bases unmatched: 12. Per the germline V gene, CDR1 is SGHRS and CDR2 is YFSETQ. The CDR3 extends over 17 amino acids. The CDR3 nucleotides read TGCGCCAGCAGGCTGCCATCCGGGGGGGCTGACACCGGGGAGCTGTTTTTT. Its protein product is CASRLPSGGADTGELFF.

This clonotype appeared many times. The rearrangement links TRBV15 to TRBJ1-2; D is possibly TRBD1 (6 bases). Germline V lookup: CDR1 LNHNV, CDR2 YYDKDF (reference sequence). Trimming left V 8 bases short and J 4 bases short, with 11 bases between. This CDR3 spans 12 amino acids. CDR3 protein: CATLDSVYGYTF. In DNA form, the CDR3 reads TGTGCCACCTTGGACAGCGTCTATGGCTACACCTTC.

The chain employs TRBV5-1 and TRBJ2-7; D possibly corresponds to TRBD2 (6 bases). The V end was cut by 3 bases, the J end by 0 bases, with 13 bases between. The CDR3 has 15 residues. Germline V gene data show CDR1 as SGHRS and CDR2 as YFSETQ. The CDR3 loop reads CASSSRPGVSYEQYF. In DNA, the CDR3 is TGCGCCAGCAGCTCTCGTCCGGGGGTCTCCTACGAGCAGTACTTC.

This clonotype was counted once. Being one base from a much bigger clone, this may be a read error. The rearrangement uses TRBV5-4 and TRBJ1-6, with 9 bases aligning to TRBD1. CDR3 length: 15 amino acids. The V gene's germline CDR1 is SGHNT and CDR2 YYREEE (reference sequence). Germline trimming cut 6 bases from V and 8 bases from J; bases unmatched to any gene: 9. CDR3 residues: CASISAGTGYSPLHF. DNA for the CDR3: TGTGCCAGCATCTCGGCCGGGACAGGGTATTCACCCCTCCACTTT. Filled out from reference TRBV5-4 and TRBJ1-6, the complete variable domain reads ETGVTQSPTHLIKTRGQQVTLRCSSQSGHNTVSWYQQALGQGPQFIFQYYREEENGRGNFPPRFSGLQFPNYSSELNVNALELDDSALYLCASISAGTGYSPLHFGNGTRLTVT.

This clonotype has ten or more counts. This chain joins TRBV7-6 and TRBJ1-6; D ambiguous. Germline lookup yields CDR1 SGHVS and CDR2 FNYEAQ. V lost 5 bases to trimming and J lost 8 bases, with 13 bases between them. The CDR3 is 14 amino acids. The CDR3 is CASSLTGEDSPLHF. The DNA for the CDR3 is TGTGCCAGCAGCCTCACCGGGGAGGATTCACCCCTCCACTTT.

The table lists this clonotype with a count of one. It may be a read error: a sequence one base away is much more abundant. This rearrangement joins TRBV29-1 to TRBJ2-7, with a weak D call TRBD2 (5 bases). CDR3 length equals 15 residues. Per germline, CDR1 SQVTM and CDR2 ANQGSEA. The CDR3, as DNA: TGCGGCGTTGAAGAACCCAGGATTGAGGGCTACGAGCAGTACTTC. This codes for CGVEEPRIEGYEQYF.

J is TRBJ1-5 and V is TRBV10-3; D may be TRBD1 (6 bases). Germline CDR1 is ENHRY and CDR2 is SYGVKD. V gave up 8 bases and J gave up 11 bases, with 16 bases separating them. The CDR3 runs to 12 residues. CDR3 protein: CAIATGRETQHF. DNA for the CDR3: TGTGCCATCGCGACAGGTCGAGAGACCCAGCATTTT.

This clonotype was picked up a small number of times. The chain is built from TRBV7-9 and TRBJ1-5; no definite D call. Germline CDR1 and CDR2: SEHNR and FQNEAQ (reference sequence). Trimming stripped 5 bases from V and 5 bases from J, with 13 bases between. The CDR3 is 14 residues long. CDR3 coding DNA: TGTGCCAGCAGCCCGGTTGAGGGTGATCAGCCCCAGCATTTT. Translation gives CASSPVEGDQPQHF.

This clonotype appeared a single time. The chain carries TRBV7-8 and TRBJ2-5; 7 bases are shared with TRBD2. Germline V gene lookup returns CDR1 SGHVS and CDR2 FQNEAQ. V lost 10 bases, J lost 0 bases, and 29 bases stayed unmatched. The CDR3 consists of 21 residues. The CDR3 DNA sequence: TGTGCCACCAGTGATTGGGGCAGCCGGGACCGCCGAGCGGGGCACCAAGAGACCCAGTACTTC. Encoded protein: CATSDWGSRDRRAGHQETQYF.

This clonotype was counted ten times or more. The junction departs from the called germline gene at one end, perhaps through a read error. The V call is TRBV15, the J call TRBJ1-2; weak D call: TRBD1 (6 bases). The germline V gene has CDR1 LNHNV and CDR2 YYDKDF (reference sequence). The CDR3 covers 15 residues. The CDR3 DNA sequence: TGTGCCACCAGCGGAGACGTGGGGGGGCCTGGAGGCTACACCTTC. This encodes CATSGDVGGPGGYTF.

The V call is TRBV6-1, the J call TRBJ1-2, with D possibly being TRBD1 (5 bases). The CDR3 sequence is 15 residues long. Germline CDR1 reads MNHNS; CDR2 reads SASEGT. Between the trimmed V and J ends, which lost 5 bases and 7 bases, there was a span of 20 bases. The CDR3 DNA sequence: TGTGCCAGCAGTAAGGGTTCTCGGGGCGCAGGTGGCTACACCTTC. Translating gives CASSKGSRGAGGYTF.

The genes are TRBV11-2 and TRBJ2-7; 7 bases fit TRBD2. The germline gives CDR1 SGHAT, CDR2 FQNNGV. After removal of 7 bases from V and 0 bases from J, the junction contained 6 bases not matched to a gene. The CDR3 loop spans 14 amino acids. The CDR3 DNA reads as TGTGCCAGCATCCCCGGCGGGAGCTCCTACGAGCAGTACTTC. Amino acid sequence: CASIPGGSSYEQYF. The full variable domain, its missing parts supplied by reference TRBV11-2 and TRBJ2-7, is EAGVAQSPRYKIIEKRQSVAFWCNPISGHATLYWYQQILGQGPKLLIQFQNNGVVDDSQLPKDRFSAERLKGVDSTLKIQPAKLEDSAVYLCASIPGGSSYEQYFGPGTRLTVT.

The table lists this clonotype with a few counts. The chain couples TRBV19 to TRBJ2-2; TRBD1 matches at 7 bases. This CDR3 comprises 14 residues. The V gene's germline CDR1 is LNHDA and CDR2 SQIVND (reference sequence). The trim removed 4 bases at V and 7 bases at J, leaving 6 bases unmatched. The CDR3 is CASSKGQVNGELFF. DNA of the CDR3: TGTGCCAGTAGTAAAGGACAGGTTAACGGGGAGCTGTTTTTT.

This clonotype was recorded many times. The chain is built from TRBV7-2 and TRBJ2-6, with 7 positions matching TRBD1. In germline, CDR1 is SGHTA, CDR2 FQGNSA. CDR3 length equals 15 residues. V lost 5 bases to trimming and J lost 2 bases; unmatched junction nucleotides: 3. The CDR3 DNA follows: TGTGCCAGCAGCCCGACAGGGACTGGGGCCAACGTCCTGACTTTC. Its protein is CASSPTGTGANVLTF.

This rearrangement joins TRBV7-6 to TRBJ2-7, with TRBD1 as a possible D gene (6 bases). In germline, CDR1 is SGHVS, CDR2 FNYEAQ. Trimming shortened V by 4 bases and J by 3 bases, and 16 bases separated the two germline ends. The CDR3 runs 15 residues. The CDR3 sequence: CASSSTGTGHYEQYF. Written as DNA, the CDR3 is TGTGCCAGCAGCTCCACAGGGACGGGCCACTACGAGCAGTACTTC.

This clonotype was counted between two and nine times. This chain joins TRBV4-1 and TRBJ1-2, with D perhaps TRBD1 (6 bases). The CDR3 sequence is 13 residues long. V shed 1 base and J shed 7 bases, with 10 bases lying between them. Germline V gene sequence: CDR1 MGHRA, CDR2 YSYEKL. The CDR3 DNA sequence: TGCGCCAGCAGCCAAGTGGGGGGGGCTGGCTACACCTTC. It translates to CASSQVGGAGYTF.

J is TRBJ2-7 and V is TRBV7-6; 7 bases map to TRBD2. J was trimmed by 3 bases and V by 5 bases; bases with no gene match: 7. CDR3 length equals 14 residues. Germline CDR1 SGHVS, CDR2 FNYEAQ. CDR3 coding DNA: TGTGCCAGCAGCCCTCGGGAGGTCGGCTACGAGCAGTACTTC. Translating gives CASSPREVGYEQYF.